These T cell receptor beta chains were read from a single sample in a study of control samples from healthy donors and cancer patients. TCRdb keeps only in-frame clones here, not all; method: immunoSEQ multiplex PCR. The sample yields 75,000 to 100,000 clones, 88% seen once. Sequenced material: blood. These receptors were taken from a man younger than 45 in good health. The CDR3 runs from the conserved cysteine through the conserved F or W. Fields, in order: V gene, D gene, clone size, J gene, CDR3 DNA, CDR3 protein. A D gene is named only where the DNA matches it firmly. The size field is filled for only some rows; it gives once, few, many or a size class.

TRBV2	TRBD2	NA	TRBJ2-5	TGTGCCAGCAGTCACCTACTAGCGGGAGGGTATTCAGGATGGGGGACCCAGTACTTC	CASSHLLAGGYSGWGTQYF
TRBV6-2/TRBV6-3	NA	NA	TRBJ2-7	TGTGCCAGCACCCCCGGCGGTGGGTATATTCTCTACGAGCAGTACTTC	CASTPGGGYILYEQYF
TRBV3-1/TRBV3-2	TRBD2	once	TRBJ2-7	TGTGCCAGCAGCACGAGACTAGCGGTCTCCTACGAGCAGTACTTC	CASSTRLAVSYEQYF
TRBV7-2	NA	NA	TRBJ1-2	TGTGCCAGCAGCGATCGGGGGACGGGGAACTATGGCTACACCTTC	CASSDRGTGNYGYTF
TRBV7-6	TRBD2	NA	TRBJ2-3	TGTGCCAGCAGCTTAGGTGGGCTAGCGGGAGGCACAGATACGCAGTATTTT	CASSLGGLAGGTDTQYF
TRBV7-9	NA	NA	TRBJ2-1	TGTGCCAGCAGCTCCATGGGGTACAATGAGCAGTTCTTC	CASSSMGYNEQFF
TRBV12-5	NA	NA	TRBJ2-1	TGTGCTAGTGGCCTAACTAGTTTCTACAATGAGCAGTTCTTC	CASGLTSFYNEQFF
TRBV4-2	NA	once	TRBJ1-1	TGTGCCAGCAGCCAACAACTAACGAACACTGAAGCTTTCTTT	CASSQQLTNTEAFF
TRBV5-1	NA	many	TRBJ1-1	TGCGCCAGCAGCTTGGCTGGGTTGGGTGCTTTCTTT	CASSLAGLGAFF
TRBV6-2/TRBV6-3	TRBD1	few	TRBJ2-7	TGTGCCAGCAGTTCCCCTGAACCGGGACAGGGAGTGTACGAGCAGTACTTC	CASSSPEPGQGVYEQYF
TRBV7-2	NA	few	TRBJ1-5	TGTGCCAGCAGCTTATCTCTGCGGGCTTGGACTCGGCTTCAGCCCCAGCATTTT	CASSLSLRAWTRLQPQHF
TRBV15	NA	NA	TRBJ1-4	TGTGCCACCTCACGGGGGAAAGGGACCCTGGCCACTAATGAAAAACTGTTTTTT	CATSRGKGTLATNEKLFF
TRBV4-1	NA	NA	TRBJ1-1	TGCGCCAGCAGCCAAGAAGGCGGTTCGAACACTGAAGCTTTCTTT	CASSQEGGSNTEAFF
TRBV4-1	TRBD2	NA	TRBJ2-1	TGCGCCAGCAGCGCCCGGTTCGGGAGGGGTAGCTCCTACAATGAGCAGTTCTTC	CASSARFGRGSSYNEQFF
TRBV7-6	TRBD1	NA	TRBJ2-7	TGTGCCAGCAGCCCCGGGACAGATCTATCCTACGAGCAGTACTTC	CASSPGTDLSYEQYF
TRBV5-1	TRBD2	NA	TRBJ2-3	TGCGCCAGCAGCTTGAGAAGCGGGAGGTCCACAGATACGCAGTATTTT	CASSLRSGRSTDTQYF
TRBV2	NA	NA	TRBJ1-5	TGTGCCAGCCGGGGGGGAGGCAATCAGCCCCAGCATTTT	CASRGGGNQPQHF